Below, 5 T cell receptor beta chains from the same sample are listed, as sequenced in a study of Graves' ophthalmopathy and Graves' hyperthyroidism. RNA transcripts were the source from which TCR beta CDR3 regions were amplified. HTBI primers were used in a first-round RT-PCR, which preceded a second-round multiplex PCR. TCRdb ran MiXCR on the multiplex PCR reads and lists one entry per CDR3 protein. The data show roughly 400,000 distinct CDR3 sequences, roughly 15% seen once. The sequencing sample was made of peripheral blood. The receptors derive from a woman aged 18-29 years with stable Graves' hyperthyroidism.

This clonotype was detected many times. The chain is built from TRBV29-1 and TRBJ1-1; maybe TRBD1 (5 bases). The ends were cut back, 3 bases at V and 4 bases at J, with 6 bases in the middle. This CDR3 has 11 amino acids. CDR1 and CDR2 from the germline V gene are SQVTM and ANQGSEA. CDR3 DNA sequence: TGCAGCGTTGAGGGGGGCACTGAAGCTTTCTTT. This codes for CSVEGGTEAFF.

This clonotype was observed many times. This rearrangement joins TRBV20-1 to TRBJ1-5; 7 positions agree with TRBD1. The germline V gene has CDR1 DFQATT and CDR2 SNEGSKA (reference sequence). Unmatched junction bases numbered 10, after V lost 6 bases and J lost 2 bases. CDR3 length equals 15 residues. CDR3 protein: CSAVLGGQRNQPQHF. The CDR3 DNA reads TGCAGTGCGGTTTTAGGGGGACAGCGCAATCAGCCCCAGCATTTT.

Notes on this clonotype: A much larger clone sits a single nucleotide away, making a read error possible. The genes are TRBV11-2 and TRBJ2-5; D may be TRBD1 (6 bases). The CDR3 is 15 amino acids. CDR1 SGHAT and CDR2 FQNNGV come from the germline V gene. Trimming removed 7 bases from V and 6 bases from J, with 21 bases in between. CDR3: CASITRFRGRKTQYF. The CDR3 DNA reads TGTGCCAGCATCACCAGATTCAGGGGAAGGAAGACCCAGTACTTC. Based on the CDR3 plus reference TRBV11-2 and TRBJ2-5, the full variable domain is EAGVAQSPRYKIIEKRQSVAFWCNPISGHATLYWYQQILGQGPKLLIQFQNNGVVDDSQLPKDRFSAERLKGVDSTLKIQPAKLEDSAVYLCASITRFRGRKTQYFGPGTRLLVL.

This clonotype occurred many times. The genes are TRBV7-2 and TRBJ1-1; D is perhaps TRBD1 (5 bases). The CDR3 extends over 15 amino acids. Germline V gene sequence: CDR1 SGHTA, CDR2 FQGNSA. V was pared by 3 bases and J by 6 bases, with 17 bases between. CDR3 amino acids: CASSFPGLSGPEAFF. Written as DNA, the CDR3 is TGTGCCAGCAGCTTCCCGGGACTCTCAGGACCTGAAGCTTTCTTT. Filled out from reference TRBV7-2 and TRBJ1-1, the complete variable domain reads GAGVSQSPSNKVTEKGKDVELRCDPISGHTALYWYRQSLGQGLEFLIYFQGNSAPDKSGLPSDRFSAERTGGSVSTLTIQRTQQEDSAVYLCASSFPGLSGPEAFFGQGTRLTVV.

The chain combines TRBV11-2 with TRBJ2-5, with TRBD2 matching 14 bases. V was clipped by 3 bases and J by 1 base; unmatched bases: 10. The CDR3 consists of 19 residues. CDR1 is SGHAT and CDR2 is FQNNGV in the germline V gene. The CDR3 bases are TGTGCCAGCAGCTTCGGACTAGCGGGGGGAAGTGGGGTCCAAGAGACCCAGTACTTC. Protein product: CASSFGLAGGSGVQETQYF.